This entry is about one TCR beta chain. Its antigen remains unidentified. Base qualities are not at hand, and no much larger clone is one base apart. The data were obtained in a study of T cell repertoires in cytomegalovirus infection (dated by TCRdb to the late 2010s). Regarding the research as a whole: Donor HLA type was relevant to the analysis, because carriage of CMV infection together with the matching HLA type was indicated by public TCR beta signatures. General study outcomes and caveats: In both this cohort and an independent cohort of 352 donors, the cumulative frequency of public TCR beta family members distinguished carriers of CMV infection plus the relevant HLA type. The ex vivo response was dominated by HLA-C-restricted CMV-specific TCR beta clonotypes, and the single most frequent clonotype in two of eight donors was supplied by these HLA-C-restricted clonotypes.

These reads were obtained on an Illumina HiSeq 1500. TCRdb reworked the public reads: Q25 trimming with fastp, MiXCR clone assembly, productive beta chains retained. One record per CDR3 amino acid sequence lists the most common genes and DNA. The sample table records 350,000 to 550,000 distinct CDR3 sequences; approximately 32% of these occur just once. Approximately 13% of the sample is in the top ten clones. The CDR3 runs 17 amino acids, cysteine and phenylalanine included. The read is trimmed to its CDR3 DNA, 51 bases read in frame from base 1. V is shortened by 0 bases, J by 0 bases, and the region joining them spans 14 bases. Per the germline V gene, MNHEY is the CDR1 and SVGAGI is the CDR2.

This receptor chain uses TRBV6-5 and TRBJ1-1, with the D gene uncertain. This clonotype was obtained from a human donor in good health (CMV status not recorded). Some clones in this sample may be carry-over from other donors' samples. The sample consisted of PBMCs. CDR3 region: CASSYSRPRGLNTEAFF. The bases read TGTGCCAGCAGTTACTCGAGACCCAGAGGTCTGAACACTGAAGCTTTCTTT.